One sample yielded the 4 T cell receptor beta chains listed below, sequenced in a study of CD8+CD57+ T cells in acquired aplastic anemia. Using genomic DNA as the template, TCR beta VDJ and CDR3 profiling was carried out. TCRdb passed the reads through MiXCR, listing each CDR3 protein once. The profile shows tens of thousands of distinct CDR3 sequences, about half of them singletons. The material sequenced was sorted CD4+, CD8+, or CD8+CD57+ T cells (not recorded which) from PBMCs. The receptors stem from a human donor in good health, serving as a control.

This clonotype was recorded many times. The chain recombines TRBV20-1 with TRBJ2-3; 8 bases match TRBD2. This CDR3 has 13 residues. Trimming took 6 bases from V and 4 from J; bases not matched to a gene: 6. Germline CDR1 is DFQATT and CDR2 is SNEGSKA (reference sequence). DNA of the CDR3: TGCAGTGCGCCGGGACTAGACGCAGATACGCAGTATTTT. It codes for CSAPGLDADTQYF.

The sample holds a few counts of this clonotype. The gene calls are TRBV2 and TRBJ2-3; tentative D call: TRBD2 (5 bases). V was cut by 5 bases and J by 6 bases, with 12 bases left in between. The germline gives CDR1 SNHLY, CDR2 FYNNEI. This CDR3 spans 13 amino acids. CDR3 residues: CASSFGVIDTQYF. The CDR3 bases are TGTGCCAGCAGTTTCGGGGTTATTGATACGCAGTATTTT.

This clonotype was found many times. CDR3 in amino acids: CASSLGDYEQYF. DNA for the CDR3: TGTGCCAGCAGCTTGGGGGACTACGAGCAGTACTTC. The chain is built from TRBV5-4 and TRBJ2-7; no firm D call. Trimming shortened V by 0 bases and J by 3 bases, and 4 bases separated the two germline ends. The CDR3 is 12 amino acids. The V gene's germline CDR1 is SGHNT and CDR2 YYREEE (reference sequence).

This clonotype was observed at least ten times. This sequence joins TRBV20-1 and TRBJ2-1, with TRBD2 identical over 11 bases. Trimming removed 4 bases from V and 6 bases from J; junction bases left unmatched: 11. Germline V lookup: CDR1 DFQATT, CDR2 SNEGSKA (reference sequence). This CDR3 comprises 16 residues. The CDR3: CSAIPSGRREFNEQFF. CDR3 DNA: TGCAGTGCTATCCCTAGCGGGAGGCGGGAATTCAATGAGCAGTTCTTC.